This T cell receptor (beta chain) was profiled in a study of T-cell reconstitution after alpha-beta-depleted transplantation in children (TCRdb year 2016). General notes on the study: T-cell immune reconstitution after TCRalphabeta/CD19-depleted allogeneic hematopoietic cell transplantation in children was quantitatively tracked in the study by means of TCR repertoire profiling.

CDR1 and CDR2 were assigned from the germline V gene as SQVTM and ANQGSEA. The CDR3 runs 17 amino acids, cysteine and phenylalanine included. Kept here is only the CDR3 DNA, which spans 51 bases and is read in frame from base 1. The junction shows trimming of 5 bases on V and 1 base on J, and the gene matches do not reach 7 bases of it. Comment on this clonotype: The antigen this receptor binds is unknown. No base qualities exist here, and no much larger clone lies one base off it.

Library construction relied on PCR. TCRdb names Illumina HiSeq 2500 as the instrument used. TCR libraries were prepared with molecular barcoding, using unique molecular identifiers to normalize TCRbeta repertoire quantification. Through fastp at Q25 and MiXCR, TCRdb rebuilt clones from the public reads, retaining in-frame beta chains. Each CDR3 protein appears once, grouped with its most common genes and DNA. Present in this sample are 360,000 or so distinct CDR3 sequences, roughly 20% of which were seen just once. The ten largest account for around 3.9% of the sample. The rearrangement combines TRBV29-1 with TRBJ2-1, and 14 junction bases match TRBD2. The sample was PBMCs from the stem cell graft donor, taken from the stem cell graft. The TCR was taken from a human donor who donated a stem cell graft to a child with acute myeloid leukemia. DNA sequence: TGCAGCGTTCGTGGGACTAGCGGGAGAAGGTCCTACAATGAGCAGTTCTTC. Its protein is CSVRGTSGRRSYNEQFF.